Sequencing of this T cell receptor (beta chain) was carried out in a study of blood T cell repertoires in COVID-19. Study-wide context: Material from acute and convalescent COVID-19 was sourced from the United States, Italy and Spain.

Using immunoSEQ multiplex PCR, the repertoire was profiled, and TCRdb retains in-frame clones only, with some absent. The repertoire holds around 160,000 clones, with about 85% as singletons. Specimen: peripheral blood. This sequence was found in a man aged 18 to 35 with acute or convalescent COVID-19.

CDR3 nucleotide sequence: TGTGCCAGCAGCCAAGGGACAGGGGAGTGGGGTGAAGCTTTCTTT. This translates into CASSQGTGEWGEAFF. V gene TRBV3-1 (or the pseudogene TRBV3-2) combines with J gene TRBJ1-1; TRBD1 agrees at 9 bases. The CDR3 runs to 15 residues. J was trimmed by 7 bases and V by 1 base; bases with no gene match: 7. Germline V gene data show CDR1 as LGHDT and CDR2 as YNNKEL (reference sequence).